This TCR beta chain was captured by sequencing in a study of blood T cell repertoires in COVID-19. Study context: Spain, Italy and the United States supplied samples that represented acute and convalescent COVID-19. The cDNA or gDNA used as material had been derived from T cells, B-cell-depleted T cells, or PBMCs.

The junction had 6 bases not matched to a gene; V was cut back by 0 bases and J by 3 bases. Per germline, CDR1 SGHNT and CDR2 YYREEE (reference sequence). The CDR3 sequence is 16 residues long. Under the authors' procedure: Amplification from reference gene primers served as the basis for estimated nucleated cell counts. Here immunoSEQ multiplex PCR was the method, and the copy in TCRdb shows in-frame clones only, minus some. The V and J calls and clone size are taken from that table; D and trimming were inferred from the DNA. The top ten clones hold 23% of a sample with 60,000 to 80,000 clones, 65% to 90% of them seen once.

Sequenced input: peripheral blood. V gene TRBV5-4 combines with J gene TRBJ2-5; 9 nucleotides match TRBD2. This sequence was found in a man in his fifties or sixties with acute or convalescent COVID-19. CDR3 in amino acids: CASSLGLAEAEETQYF. The CDR3 DNA is TGTGCCAGCAGCTTGGGACTAGCGGAAGCTGAAGAGACCCAGTACTTC.